These 27 T cell receptor beta chains were sequenced from one sample in a study of blood T cell repertoires in COVID-19. Sequencing used immunoSEQ multiplex PCR; TCRdb keeps in-frame clones, though not all of them. The sample lists about 67,000 clones, roughly 90% occurring once. Sample: peripheral blood. The receptors here all came from a man aged 50 or older with active COVID-19.

J is TRBJ1-5 and V is TRBV19; a possible D gene is TRBD1 (5 bases). CDR1 is LNHDA, CDR2 SQIVND, per germline (reference sequence). This CDR3 has 16 amino acids. V lost 4 bases and J 0 bases, leaving 13 bases between the germline ends. CDR3 DNA: TGTGCCAGTAGTAAAATTCCAGGGTTTAGCAATCAGCCCCAGCATTTT. Translation: CASSKIPGFSNQPQHF.

The chain joins TRBV2 to TRBJ2-1; no reliable D call. Germline-derived CDR1 and CDR2 are SNHLY and FYNNEI. V was shortened by 6 bases and J by 0 bases, with 12 bases between the two germline ends. The CDR3 has 15 residues. CDR3 region: CASSVGPSSYNEQFF. The CDR3 region has the DNA TGTGCCAGCAGCGTGGGCCCCAGCTCCTACAATGAGCAGTTCTTC.

This sequence joins TRBV5-5 and TRBJ2-3; TRBD2 is a possible D gene (6 bases). In germline, CDR1 is SGHKS, CDR2 YYEKEE (reference sequence). V gave up 7 bases and J gave up 3 bases, with 12 bases separating them. The CDR3 extends over 13 amino acids. CDR3 in DNA: TGTGCCAGCGAAGATGCGGGGACAGATACGCAGTATTTT. Residues: CASEDAGTDTQYF.

The CDR3 reads CASSPQGASNNEQFF. The CDR3 DNA is TGTGCCAGCAGTCCGCAGGGGGCTAGTAACAATGAGCAGTTCTTC. This chain connects TRBV7-2 to TRBJ2-1; 8 nucleotides match TRBD1. V was clipped by 6 bases and J by 5 bases; unmatched bases: 9. Per germline, CDR1 SGHTA and CDR2 FQGNSA. The CDR3 is 15 residues long. The variable domain in full, with the rest retrieved from reference TRBV7-2 and TRBJ2-1, is GAGVSQSPSNKVTEKGKDVELRCDPISGHTALYWYRQSLGQGLEFLIYFQGNSAPDKSGLPSDRFSAERTGGSVSTLTIQRTQQEDSAVYLCASSPQGASNNEQFFGPGTRLTVL.

This chain joins TRBV27 and TRBJ2-5; TRBD1 matches 7 bases. Germline lookup yields CDR1 MNHEY and CDR2 SMNVEV (reference sequence). CDR3 length: 15 amino acids. With V trimmed by 6 bases and J by 3 bases, 10 bases remained unmatched. This chain's CDR3 is CASRFTGDGEETQYF. The CDR3 region has the DNA TGTGCCAGCAGATTTACAGGGGATGGAGAAGAGACCCAGTACTTC.

The chain is built from TRBV2 and TRBJ1-4; TRBD1 matches 8 bases. CDR3 length: 15 amino acids. V dropped 4 bases and J dropped 5; count of bases not matched to a gene: 6. CDR1 and CDR2 from the germline V gene are SNHLY and FYNNEI. The chain's CDR3 is CASSAQTGDNEKLFF. CDR3 sequence (DNA): TGTGCCAGCAGTGCCCAGACAGGGGACAATGAAAAACTGTTTTTT.

This chain links TRBV6-5 with TRBJ1-1; D call uncertain. Per the germline V gene, CDR1 is MNHEY and CDR2 is SVGAGI. The CDR3 is 15 amino acids. Trimming pared 0 bases from V and 0 bases from J, leaving 8 bases between. CDR3 amino acids: CASSYSRWLNTEAFF. The CDR3 nucleotides read TGTGCCAGCAGTTACTCGAGATGGTTGAACACTGAAGCTTTCTTT.

The chain carries TRBV5-1 and TRBJ2-3; 8 nucleotides line up with TRBD2. This CDR3 spans 13 amino acids. Germline V gene sequence: CDR1 SGHRS, CDR2 YFSETQ. The J segment lost 2 bases and the V segment lost 8 bases, leaving 4 bases of the junction unmatched. CDR3 residues: CASMTSDTDTQYF. DNA for the CDR3: TGCGCCAGTATGACTAGCGACACAGATACGCAGTATTTT. The complete variable domain, with remaining parts taken from reference TRBV5-1 and TRBJ2-3, reads KAGVTQTPRYLIKTRGQQVTLSCSPISGHRSVSWYQQTPGQGLQFLFEYFSETQRNKGNFPGRFSGRQFSNSRSEMNVSTLELGDSALYLCASMTSDTDTQYFGPGTRLTVL.

This chain links TRBV28 with TRBJ2-3; 10 bases agree with TRBD2. Germline assignment: CDR1 MDHEN and CDR2 SYDVKM. V lost 6 bases to trimming and J lost 2 bases; unmatched junction nucleotides: 8. The CDR3 is 16 residues long. CDR3 nucleotides: TGTGCCAGCAGCCCGACTAGCGGGCTATTCACAGATACGCAGTATTTT. This encodes CASSPTSGLFTDTQYF. Filled out from reference TRBV28 and TRBJ2-3, the complete variable domain reads DVKVTQSSRYLVKRTGEKVFLECVQDMDHENMFWYRQDPGLGLRLIYFSYDVKMKEKGDIPEGYSVSREKKERFSLILESASTNQTSMYLCASSPTSGLFTDTQYFGPGTRLTVL.

This clone was counted between two and nine times. The rearrangement uses TRBV2 and TRBJ2-5; D gene ambiguous. Trimming cost V 9 bases and J 6 bases, with 8 bases left between them. CDR1 and CDR2 from the germline V gene are SNHLY and FYNNEI. The CDR3 spans 10 residues. The CDR3 loop is CASDDKTQYF. The CDR3, as DNA: TGTGCCAGTGACGACAAGACCCAGTACTTC.

The chain couples TRBV13 to TRBJ2-3, with D unresolved. Germline lookup yields CDR1 PRHDT and CDR2 FYEKMQ (reference sequence). V lost 2 bases, J lost 4 bases, and 4 bases lay in between. The CDR3 runs to 12 residues. As DNA, the CDR3 is TGTGCCAGCAGCTTATCGGCAGATACGCAGTATTTT. This translates into CASSLSADTQYF.

The CDR3 region is CASSDWDRTQAGNIQYF. CDR3 bases: TGCGCCAGCAGCGATTGGGACAGAACCCAAGCGGGAAACATTCAGTACTTC. The chain joins TRBV5-1 to TRBJ2-4, with a possible D match to TRBD1 (7 bases). The CDR3 totals 17 residues. CDR1 is SGHRS and CDR2 is YFSETQ in the germline V gene. The V gene lost 4 bases and the J gene lost 6 bases, with 23 bases spanning the gap.

This chain uses TRBV3-1 (or the pseudogene TRBV3-2) with TRBJ1-2; 7 bases map to TRBD1. The V segment lost 2 bases and the J segment 5 bases; nucleotides outside the gene matches: 8. The CDR3 sequence is 15 residues long. The V gene's germline CDR1 is LGHDT and CDR2 YNNKEL (reference sequence). CDR3 protein: CASSQTNQGGYGYTF. The DNA of the CDR3 is TGTGCCAGCAGCCAAACCAACCAGGGGGGATATGGCTACACCTTC.

This chain's CDR3 is CASSLIRGTDTQYF. Here the CDR3 DNA reads TGTGCCAGCAGCTTAATACGGGGCACAGATACGCAGTATTTT. The J gene is TRBJ2-3, the V gene TRBV11-2; D ambiguous. V lost 2 bases, J lost 1 base, and 7 bases lay in between. Germline V gene lookup returns CDR1 SGHAT and CDR2 FQNNGV. The length of the CDR3 is 14 residues.

The J gene is TRBJ2-6, the V gene TRBV4-1, with 9 bases lining up with TRBD2. CDR1 and CDR2 (germline): MGHRA, YSYEKL. After removal of 4 bases from V and 0 bases from J, the junction contained 7 bases not matched to a gene. CDR3 length: 18 amino acids. The DNA for the CDR3 is TGCGCCAGCAGCCGCGGTCTAGCGGGACTCTCTGGGGCCAACGTCCTGACTTTC. Its translation: CASSRGLAGLSGANVLTF.

This clone appeared once. V usage is TRBV6-1 and J usage is TRBJ2-7; 12 nucleotides match TRBD1. V gave up 3 bases and J gave up 6 bases; unmatched junction bases: 6. The CDR3 consists of 15 residues. The V gene's germline CDR1 is MNHNS and CDR2 SASEGT. CDR3 protein: CASSDPGQGAREQYF. The DNA for the CDR3 is TGTGCCAGCAGTGATCCGGGACAGGGGGCTCGCGAGCAGTACTTC.

In DNA form, the CDR3 reads TGTGCCAGTAGTACCCGACAGACAGATACGCAGTATTTT. This codes for CASSTRQTDTQYF. The chain has TRBV19 and TRBJ2-3; maybe TRBD1 (5 bases). Germline values: CDR1 LNHDA, CDR2 SQIVND (reference sequence). Trimming shortened V by 4 bases and J by 3 bases, and 8 bases separated the two germline ends. The CDR3 contains 13 residues.

The CDR3: CASGLAGVWTQYF. The DNA for the CDR3 is TGTGCCAGTGGACTAGCGGGTGTGTGGACCCAGTACTTC. The chain recombines TRBV19 with TRBJ2-5; 11 nucleotides align to TRBD2. The germline V gene has CDR1 LNHDA and CDR2 SQIVND (reference sequence). The trim removed 8 bases at V and 7 bases at J, leaving 6 bases unmatched. This CDR3 has 13 residues. Full variable domain (missing parts from reference TRBV19 and TRBJ2-5): DGGITQSPKYLFRKEGQNVTLSCEQNLNHDAMYWYRQDPGQGLRLIYYSQIVNDFQKGDIAEGYSVSREKKESFPLTVTSAQKNPTAFYLCASGLAGVWTQYFGPGTRLLVL.

The chain is built from TRBV9 and TRBJ2-7, with 9 bases lining up with TRBD1. Germline loops: CDR1 SGDLS, CDR2 YYNGEE. The CDR3 extends over 16 amino acids. The trim removed 4 bases at V and 6 bases at J, leaving 14 bases unmatched. The CDR3 nucleotides are TGTGCCAGCAGCCTTGGGGCAGGGACAGGGTCCCTCGAGCAGTACTTC. This encodes CASSLGAGTGSLEQYF.

The V and J genes are TRBV5-1 and TRBJ1-4; the D is unclear. Germline assignment: CDR1 SGHRS and CDR2 YFSETQ. The V gene lost 6 bases and the J gene lost 3 bases, with 12 bases spanning the gap. The length of the CDR3 is 14 residues. The CDR3 sequence is CASKIGLSNEKLFF. The CDR3 DNA follows: TGCGCCAGCAAAATAGGACTGTCTAATGAAAAACTGTTTTTT.

Comments on this clone: One end of the junction does not line up with germline, which may come from a read error. The chain links TRBV7-7 to TRBJ2-5; perhaps TRBD1 as D (5 bases). The length of the CDR3 is 13 residues. In germline, CDR1 is SSHAT, CDR2 FNYEAQ (reference sequence). CDR3 in amino acids: CASSPLRGETQYF. CDR3 coding DNA: TGTGCTAGCAGCCCCCTAAGGGGAGAGACCCAGTACTTC.

The J gene is TRBJ1-1, the V gene TRBV28; TRBD1 is a possible D gene (6 bases). Deletions cut 6 bases from V and 3 bases from J, with 14 bases between. The CDR3 has 14 residues. CDR1 MDHEN and CDR2 SYDVKM come from the germline V gene. The CDR3 is CASSLQGSYTEAFF. In DNA form, the CDR3 reads TGTGCCAGCAGCCTACAGGGCAGCTACACTGAAGCTTTCTTT.

The chain couples TRBV7-8 to TRBJ2-3; perhaps TRBD2 as D (5 bases). Trimming left V 5 bases short and J 3 bases short, with 15 bases between. This CDR3 is 15 amino acids long. The V gene's germline CDR1 is SGHVS and CDR2 FQNEAQ. The CDR3 region has the DNA TGTGCCAGCAGCGTAGGCGGACTGAGGACAGATACGCAGTATTTT. Protein sequence: CASSVGGLRTDTQYF.

The chain links TRBV28 to TRBJ2-1, with 9 bases that match TRBD1. V lost 5 bases, J lost 10 bases, and 15 bases stayed unmatched. Germline V gene sequence: CDR1 MDHEN, CDR2 SYDVKM. CDR3 length: 16 residues. CDR3 in DNA: TGTGCCAGCAGTCCCAACCTGGGACAGGGAGTCAACGAGCAGTTCTTC. Translating it yields CASSPNLGQGVNEQFF.

The chain employs TRBV14 and TRBJ1-2; no firm D call. From germline, CDR1 is SGHDN and CDR2 FVKESK. V was pared by 1 base and J by 1 base, with 4 bases between. This CDR3 is 13 amino acids long. The chain's CDR3 is CASSQVLNYGYTF. The CDR3 nucleotides are TGTGCCAGCAGCCAAGTCCTTAACTATGGCTACACCTTC. The variable domain in full, completed from reference TRBV14 and TRBJ1-2, reads EAGVTQFPSHSVIEKGQTVTLRCDPISGHDNLYWYRRVMGKEIKFLLHFVKESKQDESGMPNNRFLAERTGGTYSTLKVQPAELEDSGVYFCASSQVLNYGYTFGSGTRLTVV.

The chain joins TRBV2 to TRBJ1-4; D possibly corresponds to TRBD1 (5 bases). Germline V gives CDR1 SNHLY, CDR2 FYNNEI. The CDR3 length is 17 residues. V lost 3 bases to trimming and J lost 7 bases, with 21 bases between them. The CDR3 DNA is TGTGCCAGCAGTGAGGTGGGGTCGGCCCAGCAGGGTGAAAAACTGTTTTTT. Its protein product is CASSEVGSAQQGEKLFF.

The chain uses TRBV19 and TRBJ1-1, with D unclear. This CDR3 region has 11 residues. Trimming pared 6 bases from V and 10 bases from J, leaving 12 bases between. Germline V gives CDR1 LNHDA, CDR2 SQIVND (reference sequence). CDR3 in amino acids: CASRTSLVAFF. CDR3 sequence (DNA): TGTGCCAGTAGGACTTCATTGGTAGCTTTCTTT. The full variable domain, with the rest looked up from reference TRBV19 and TRBJ1-1, is DGGITQSPKYLFRKEGQNVTLSCEQNLNHDAMYWYRQDPGQGLRLIYYSQIVNDFQKGDIAEGYSVSREKKESFPLTVTSAQKNPTAFYLCASRTSLVAFFGQGTRLTVV.